This T cell receptor beta chain was recorded in a study of blood T cell repertoires in COVID-19. Study-level background: COVID-19 samples collected from the United States, Italy and Spain covered acute and convalescent phases. Sources were T cells, B-cell-depleted T cells, or PBMCs; the material itself was cDNA or gDNA.

Germline V gene sequence: CDR1 MNHEY, CDR2 SVGAGI. The CDR3 contains 14 residues. The V gene end was trimmed by 6 bases and the J gene end by 1 base; junction bases not matched to a gene: 2. Per the original data handling: Cell counts per sample came from amplifying reference gene primers. The protocol was immunoSEQ multiplex PCR, while the TCRdb copy is restricted to in-frame clones and leaves out a portion. That table gives V, J and clone size, and the DNA gave D and trimming. The repertoire holds 200,000 to 300,000 clones, with around 87% as singletons. V gene TRBV6-5 combines with J gene TRBJ2-1, with 8 bases that match TRBD2. The clonotype was recovered from a woman under 40 who had recovered from COVID-19. Sequenced: peripheral blood. CDR3 sequence: CASRLAGSYNEQFF. The CDR3 nucleotides read TGTGCCAGCAGGTTAGCGGGGTCCTACAATGAGCAGTTCTTC.